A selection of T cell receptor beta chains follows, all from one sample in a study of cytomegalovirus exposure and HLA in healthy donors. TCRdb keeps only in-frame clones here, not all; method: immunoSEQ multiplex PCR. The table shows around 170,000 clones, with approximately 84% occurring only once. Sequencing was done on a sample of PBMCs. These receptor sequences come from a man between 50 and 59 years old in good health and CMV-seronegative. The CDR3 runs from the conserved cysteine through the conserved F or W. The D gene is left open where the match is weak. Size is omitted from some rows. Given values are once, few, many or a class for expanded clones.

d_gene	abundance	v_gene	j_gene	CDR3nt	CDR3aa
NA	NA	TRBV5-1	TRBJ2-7	TGCGCCAGCAGCTTGGTAGACAGAAAATACGAGCAGTACTTC	CASSLVDRKYEQYF
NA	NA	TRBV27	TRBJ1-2	TGTGCCACCATGGGGGTCGGGGGTGGGATGGATGGCTACACCTTC	CATMGVGGGMDGYTF
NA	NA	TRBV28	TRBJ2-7	TGTGCCAGCAGTCCCCCCCCACAGGGCCCCACATCCTACGAGCAGTACTTC	CASSPPPQGPTSYEQYF
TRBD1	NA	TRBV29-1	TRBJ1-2	TGCAGCGTTGGGGGCTTTGGGACAGCTTCTAACTATGGCTACACCTTC	CSVGGFGTASNYGYTF
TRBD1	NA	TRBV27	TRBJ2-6	TGTGCCAGCAGTTTATTTTCGGTCCGGACAGGGGTAAATTCTGGGGCCAACGTCCTGACTTTC	CASSLFSVRTGVNSGANVLTF
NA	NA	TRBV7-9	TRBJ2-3	TGTGCCAGCAGTCGGCCCGGGACTGGCACAGATACGCAGTATTTT	CASSRPGTGTDTQYF
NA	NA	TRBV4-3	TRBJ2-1	TGCGCCAGCAGCCAAGATTGGGTGGGCAGGGATGAGCAGTTCTTC	CASSQDWVGRDEQFF
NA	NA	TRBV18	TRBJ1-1	TGTGCCAGCTCACCACAGGGGGTATCTGAAGCTTTCTTT	CASSPQGVSEAFF
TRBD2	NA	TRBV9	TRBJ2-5	TGTGCCAGCAGCGTAGGAACTAGCGGGGGGCTCCAAGAGACCCAGTACTTC	CASSVGTSGGLQETQYF
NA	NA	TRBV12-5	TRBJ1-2	TGTGCTAGTGGTTTGCCGATCGACAGCACCTATGGTTCAGGCTACACCTTC	CASGLPIDSTYGSGYTF
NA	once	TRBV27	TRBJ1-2	TGTGCCAGCAGTTTGTACACGGGATCTAACTATGGCTACACCTTC	CASSLYTGSNYGYTF
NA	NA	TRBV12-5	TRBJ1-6	TGTGCTAGTGGTTTGGCCCCCAGACTCACAGGGACCTCTAATAATTCACCCCTCCACTTT	CASGLAPRLTGTSNNSPLHF
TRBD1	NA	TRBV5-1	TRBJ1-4	TGCGCCAGCAGCTCCCAACGGACAGGGTTTAATGAAAAACTGTTTTTT	CASSSQRTGFNEKLFF
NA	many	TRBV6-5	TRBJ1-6	TGTGCCAGCAGGGCCACAGGGCAATCACCCCTCCACTTT	CASRATGQSPLHF
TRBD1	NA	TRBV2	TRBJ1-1	TGTGCCAGCAGAGGGACAGGGGGCCCAAACACTGAAGCTTTCTTT	CASRGTGGPNTEAFF
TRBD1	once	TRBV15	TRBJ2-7	TGTGCCACCAGCAATCGGGACAGGGGGGCAGACGAGCAGTACTTC	CATSNRDRGADEQYF
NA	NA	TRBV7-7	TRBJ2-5	TGTGCCAGCAGCTTAGCGGGGGGGCTGGGAGAGACCCAGTACTTC	CASSLAGGLGETQYF
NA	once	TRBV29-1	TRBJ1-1	TGCAGCGTTCACCCCGAGGGGGAACTGAACACTGAAGCTTTCTTT	CSVHPEGELNTEAFF
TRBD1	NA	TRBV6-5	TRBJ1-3	TGTGCCAGCCAGACAGGGTTAGGCGCTGGAAACACCATATATTTT	CASQTGLGAGNTIYF
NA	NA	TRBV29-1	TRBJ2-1	TGCAGCGTTGGGGGGACTGGTGAGCAGTTCTTC	CSVGGTGEQFF
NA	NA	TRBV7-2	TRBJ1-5	TGTGCCAGCAGCCCCTGGGGGCAGGAGAGTCAGCCCCAGCATTTT	CASSPWGQESQPQHF
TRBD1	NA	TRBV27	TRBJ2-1	TGTGCCAGCAGTTTCACGACAGGGGATACCTACAATGAGCAGTTCTTC	CASSFTTGDTYNEQFF
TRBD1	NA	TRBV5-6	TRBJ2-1	TGTGCCAGCAGCTCCGGGACAGGGGGCTCCTACAATGAGCAGTTCTTC	CASSSGTGGSYNEQFF
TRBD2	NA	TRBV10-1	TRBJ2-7	TGCGCCAGCAGTGAGGCGGGGACTAGCGGGGGACGGCACGAGCAGTACTTC	CASSEAGTSGGRHEQYF
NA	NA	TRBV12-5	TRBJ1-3	TGTGCTAGTGGTTTGGTACCGGGCAGGGAAGGGGCTGGAAACACCATATATTTT	CASGLVPGREGAGNTIYF
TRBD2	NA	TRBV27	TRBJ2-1	TGTGCCAGCAGTTTATATCTAGCGGGGGCTTGGGTGCAGTTCTTC	CASSLYLAGAWVQFF
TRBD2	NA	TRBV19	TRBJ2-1	TGTGCCAGTAGTATCCTAGCGGGGCAGGGTGAGCAGTTCTTC	CASSILAGQGEQFF
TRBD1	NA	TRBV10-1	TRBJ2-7	TGCGCCAGCAGTGATCTCCGGGACAGGGTGGTCGAGCAGTACTTC	CASSDLRDRVVEQYF